The T cell receptor (beta chain) under discussion was sequenced for a study of graft-versus-host responses after intestinal transplantation. Overall study: Once they had received anti-thymocyte globulin induction, all recipients took tacrolimus and steroids for about three years.

The table came from immunoSEQ multiplex PCR; TCRdb's copy has only in-frame clones and leaves some out. The repertoire includes some 10,000 clones, almost 95% of them detected once, and around 5% sits in the top ten. The CDR3 runs 13 residues. V was cut by 1 base and J by 4 bases, with 7 bases left in between. The germline V gene has CDR1 SGHVS and CDR2 FNYEAQ. This TCR derives from a human patient who received an intestinal transplant, so some T cells may come from the graft donor. The sequencing here drew on PBMCs, taken almost 70 days after transplant. V gene TRBV7-6 combines with J gene TRBJ1-2; the D is unclear. CDR3 region: CASSLEAGYGYTF. In DNA, the CDR3 is TGTGCCAGCAGCTTAGAGGCCGGCTATGGCTACACCTTC.